This T cell receptor beta chain is from a study of cytomegalovirus exposure and HLA in healthy donors. The PCR made use of 60 Vbeta and 13 Jbeta primers. Sequencing was performed with immunoSEQ multiplex PCR; in TCRdb, only in-frame clones are kept and a portion is missing. Among about 190,000 clones, about 87% were seen once, and the ten largest hold 1.5% to 2%. From germline, CDR1 is PRHDT and CDR2 FYEKMQ (reference sequence). The CDR3 has 14 amino acids. V was clipped by 4 bases and J by 6 bases; unmatched bases: 4. For this clone: What it recognizes is unknown.

Findings of the study overall: Reported performance of the classifier showed diagnosis of cytomegalovirus status with high specificity and sensitivity. In an earlier analysis, productive rearrangement rates for most beta V segments clustered near 87% or 30%. Presence/absence analyses treated sequencing depth as roughly uniform across donors.

The source of this sequence is a woman in her late teens or twenties in good health and CMV-seronegative. V gene TRBV13 combines with J gene TRBJ2-2; TRBD2 matches at 8 bases. Sequencing was performed on PBMCs. In DNA form, the CDR3 reads TGTGCCAGCAGCTCCCGGGGGGGGCCCGGGGAGCTGTTTTTT. Translation: CASSSRGGPGELFF.